The clone carrying this TCR beta chain appeared once. Its matching antigen is unknown. Produced via immunoSEQ multiplex PCR; TCRdb's table is partial and in-frame only. This table holds some 150,000 clones, approximately 87% found once. These data belong to a study of T cell responses to AZD1222 COVID-19 vaccine. Overall study findings and caveats: When two AZD1222 doses had been given, Spike-specific TCR breadth and depth rose. Sampling that yielded the repertoires occurred only after the peak T cell response.

This CDR3 comprises 13 residues. Trimming removed 2 bases at V and 6 bases at J, with 6 bases between. Looked up from germline, CDR1 is SGDLS and CDR2 is YYNGEE. The chain carries TRBV9 and TRBJ1-6; D unclear. The sequencing here drew on peripheral blood, taken on day 0 of MenACWY control vaccination. This TCR derives from an adult in good health. The CDR3 sequence is CASSVESNSPLHF. In nucleotides, the CDR3 is TGTGCCAGCAGCGTCGAGAGTAATTCACCCCTCCACTTT.